This T cell receptor (beta chain) derives from a study of beta chain features in type 1 diabetes. Findings and limits, study-wide: Naive, central memory and Treg TCRB repertoires appeared more alike in patients than in healthy donors. Across all four CD4+ subsets, people with type 1 diabetes showed modestly shorter TCRB CDR3s. The question of HLA type influencing TCRB rearrangement was one that remained unresolved here. Sequencing of cDNA might inflate the share of cells that strongly express TCR.

About this clone: What it binds is unknown. The same CDR3 is also encoded by other DNA sequences in this sample.

Every bit of the isolated RNA underwent reverse transcription, so sequencing read expressed TCRB transcripts. About 3.57 million reads, on average, came from each naive, central memory and regulatory T cell sample. Generated by immunoSEQ multiplex PCR, the TCRdb table keeps only in-frame clones and is missing some. The sample lists about 640,000 clones; under 15% were seen once. The CDR3 covers 12 residues. J lost 3 bases, V lost 6 bases, and 1 base had no gene match. From germline, CDR1 is MNHEY and CDR2 SVGAGI. Material for sequencing was naive CD4+ T cells from blood. The rearrangement links TRBV6-5 to TRBJ1-2; 7 bases map to TRBD1. This TCR came from a man aged 25 to 40 with type 1 diabetes. Written as DNA, the CDR3 is TGTGCCAGCAGCGGGACAGACTATGGCTACACCTTC. Its protein product is CASSGTDYGYTF.